The rows below give T cell receptor beta chains drawn from one sample of a study of spatial heterogeneity in lung cancer. TCRdb analysed the 5' RACE reads with MiXCR anew, one entry per CDR3 protein. The sample includes approximately 3,100 distinct CDR3 sequences, under 15% of them seen just once. Sequencing was performed on lung tumor tissue, taken at surgery. The source of these receptors is a male donor with early-stage non-small cell lung cancer. The conserved cysteine and the conserved F or W are not part of the CDR3 here.

j_call: TRBJ2-1; v_call: TRBV20-1; cdr3_aa: SAGRADEQF
j_call: TRBJ2-3; v_call: TRBV7-2; cdr3_aa: ASGGGPRADTQY
j_call: TRBJ1-1; v_call: TRBV6-5; cdr3_aa: ASSQRGRGAEAF
j_call: TRBJ2-2; v_call: TRBV20-1; cdr3_aa: SARGLAGRSGELF
j_call: TRBJ1-1; v_call: TRBV11-2; cdr3_aa: ASSLDGRLNTEAF
j_call: TRBJ1-5; v_call: TRBV27; cdr3_aa: ASRKGEGNQPQH
j_call: TRBJ1-1; v_call: TRBV6-5; cdr3_aa: ASSYSNQGYTEAF
j_call: TRBJ1-1; v_call: TRBV24-1; cdr3_aa: ATQGGAFTEAF
j_call: TRBJ2-7; v_call: TRBV6-2/TRBV6-3; cdr3_aa: ASSDPPGTYEQY
j_call: TRBJ2-2; v_call: TRBV7-8; cdr3_aa: ASSLFELANTGELF
j_call: TRBJ2-7; v_call: TRBV12-3/TRBV12-4; cdr3_aa: ASRLAGGPYEQY
j_call: TRBJ1-6; v_call: TRBV18; cdr3_aa: ASSETGRDSPLH
j_call: TRBJ2-5; v_call: TRBV5-1; cdr3_aa: ASSQATWETQY
j_call: TRBJ2-5; v_call: TRBV5-5; cdr3_aa: ASSPSTSGRVRETQY
j_call: TRBJ2-7; v_call: TRBV5-1; cdr3_aa: ASSPDREPFEQY
j_call: TRBJ1-5; v_call: TRBV6-4; cdr3_aa: ASSVEGGQPQH
j_call: TRBJ2-7; v_call: TRBV5-1; cdr3_aa: ASSALTGSNEQY
j_call: TRBJ1-1; v_call: TRBV5-1; cdr3_aa: ATEVRAF